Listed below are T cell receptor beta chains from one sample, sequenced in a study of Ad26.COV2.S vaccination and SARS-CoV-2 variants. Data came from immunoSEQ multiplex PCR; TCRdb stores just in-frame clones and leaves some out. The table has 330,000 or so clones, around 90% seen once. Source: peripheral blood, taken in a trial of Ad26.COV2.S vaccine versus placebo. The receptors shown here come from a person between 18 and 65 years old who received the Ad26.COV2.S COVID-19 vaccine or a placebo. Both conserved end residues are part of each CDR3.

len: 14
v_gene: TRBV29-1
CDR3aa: CSVGGLGLSDTQYF

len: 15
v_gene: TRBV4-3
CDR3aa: CASSQNRETSYEQYF

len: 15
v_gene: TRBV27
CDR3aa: CASSSLPYSNQPQHF

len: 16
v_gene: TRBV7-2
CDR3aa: CASSPLAGGPWNEQFF

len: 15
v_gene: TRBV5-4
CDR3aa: CASSLGRALSETQYF

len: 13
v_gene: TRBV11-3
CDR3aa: CASKGGQATEAFF

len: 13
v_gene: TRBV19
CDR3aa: CASSIGGNTEAFF

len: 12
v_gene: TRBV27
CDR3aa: CASSTYNQPQHF

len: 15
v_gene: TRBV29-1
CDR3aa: CSALGLDRNTGELFF

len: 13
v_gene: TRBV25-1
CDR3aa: CASTSGATDTQYF

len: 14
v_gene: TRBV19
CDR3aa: CASSTFDRDYEQYF

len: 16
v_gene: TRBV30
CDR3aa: CAWFGVPLSPYNEQFF

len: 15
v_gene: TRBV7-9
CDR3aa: CASSLVDSSHYGYTF

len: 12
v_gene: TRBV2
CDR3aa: CASSGLTYEQYF

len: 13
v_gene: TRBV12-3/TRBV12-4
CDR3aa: CASSLIQGPEAFF

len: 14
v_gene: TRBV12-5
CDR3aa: CASGPPTGGTEAFF

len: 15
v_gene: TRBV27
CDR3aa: CASSWGKGITDTQYF

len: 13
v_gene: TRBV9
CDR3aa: CASSLTSGETQYF

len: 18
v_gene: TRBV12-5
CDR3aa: CASGLRIIGGPNDYGYTF

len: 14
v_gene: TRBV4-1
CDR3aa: CASSQIRSNQPQHF

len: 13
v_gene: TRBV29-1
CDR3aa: CSVGGRSYNEQFF

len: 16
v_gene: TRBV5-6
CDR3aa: CASSFGGRQGPEKLFF

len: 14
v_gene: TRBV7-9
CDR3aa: CASSLVTGTDTQYF

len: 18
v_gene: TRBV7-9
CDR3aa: CASSLDPILAGGYNEQFF

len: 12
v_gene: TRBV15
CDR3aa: CATSETGTEQYF

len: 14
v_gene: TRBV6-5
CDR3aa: CAGVTGFVYGGYTF

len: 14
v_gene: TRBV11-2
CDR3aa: CASSFGQGLYEQYF

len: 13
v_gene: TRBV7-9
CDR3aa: CASSKPGLAEQYF